These T cell receptor beta chains were read from a single sample in a study of T-cell reconstitution after alpha-beta-depleted transplantation in children. Using its own MiXCR run on the PCR reads, TCRdb lists one record per CDR3 protein. Of more than 450,000 distinct CDR3 sequences in the sample, around 18% were seen once. Material: PBMCs from the stem cell graft donor, obtained from the stem cell graft. Receptors originate from a human donor who donated a stem cell graft to a child with acute lymphoblastic leukemia. Each CDR3 is given with its conserved first and last residue. Fields, in order: D gene, clone size, J gene, V gene, CDR3 protein, CDR3 DNA. A D gene is named only where the DNA matches it firmly. The listing skips clone size in some rows; elsewhere it reads once, few, many or a size class.

TRBD2	many	TRBJ2-5	TRBV9	CASSVSGRVQETQYF	TGTGCCAGCAGCGTTAGCGGGAGGGTGCAAGAGACCCAGTACTTC
TRBD1	-	TRBJ2-2	TRBV6-5	CASSWTGGGNGELFF	TGTGCCAGCAGTTGGACAGGGGGCGGTAACGGGGAGCTGTTTTTT
-	-	TRBJ1-2	TRBV3-1	CASSQSPGDDYGYTF	TGTGCCAGCAGCCAATCCCCGGGCGACGACTATGGCTACACCTTC
TRBD2	few	TRBJ2-4	TRBV19	CASSPREGRAIQYF	TGTGCCAGTAGTCCCCGGGAGGGCCGGGCCATTCAGTACTTC
-	-	TRBJ1-1	TRBV12-3/TRBV12-4	CAILFMNTEAFF	TGTGCCATCCTTTTTATGAACACTGAAGCTTTCTTT
-	-	TRBJ2-2	TRBV29-1	CSVLPGWNTGELFF	TGCAGCGTTCTTCCGGGGTGGAACACCGGGGAGCTGTTTTTT
TRBD1	-	TRBJ2-1	TRBV5-1	CASSRQGAPNEQFF	TGCGCCAGCAGCCGACAGGGAGCCCCTAATGAGCAGTTCTTC
TRBD2	many	TRBJ2-2	TRBV18	CASSRPSGNTGELFF	TGTGCCAGCTCACGGCCTAGCGGGAACACCGGGGAGCTGTTTTTT
TRBD1	-	TRBJ2-7	TRBV5-1	CASSVDRGAAYEQYF	TGCGCCAGCAGCGTAGACAGGGGAGCAGCCTACGAGCAGTACTTC
-	-	TRBJ2-7	TRBV15	CATSAGPYEQYF	TGTGCCACCAGCGCGGGACCTTACGAGCAGTACTTC
-	-	TRBJ1-1	TRBV6-1	CASSELGRVRMNTEAFF	TGTGCCAGCAGTGAACTGGGGAGGGTCCGGATGAACACTGAAGCTTTCTTT
-	-	TRBJ2-3	TRBV5-1	CASSSAGTPITDF	TGCGCCAGCAGCTCAGCCGGGACCCCGATAACGGATTTT
-	-	TRBJ2-3	TRBV27	CASARLGGEGAQYF	TGTGCCAGCGCCCGCTTAGGAGGGGAAGGTGCGCAGTATTTT
-	-	TRBJ2-7	TRBV15	CATSIVRGYEQYF	TGTGCCACCAGCATAGTGAGGGGCTACGAGCAGTACTTC
-	few	TRBJ2-1	TRBV29-1	CSVSDIVYNEQFF	TGCAGCGTCTCGGATATAGTCTACAATGAGCAGTTCTTC
-	-	TRBJ1-1	TRBV5-5	CASSSLSAEAFF	TGTGCCAGCAGCTCACTGTCTGCTGAAGCTTTCTTT
-	few	TRBJ2-1	TRBV12-3/TRBV12-4	CASSFSGAEGYNEQFF	TGTGCCAGCAGTTTTAGTGGGGCAGAGGGGTACAATGAGCAGTTCTTC
-	many	TRBJ1-1	TRBV5-1	CASRQGNTEAFF	TGTGCCAGCAGGCAGGGGAACACTGAAGCTTTCTTT
-	-	TRBJ2-3	TRBV9	CASSVDGWAYTDTQYF	TGTGCCAGCAGCGTAGATGGTTGGGCTTATACAGATACGCAGTATTTT
-	few	TRBJ2-1	TRBV12-3/TRBV12-4	CASSFRGSTYNEQFF	TGTGCCAGCAGTTTTCGGGGGAGCACCTACAATGAGCAGTTCTTC
TRBD2	few	TRBJ2-1	TRBV12-3/TRBV12-4	CASSSSGSGANEQFF	TGTGCCAGCAGCTCTAGCGGGAGTGGGGCCAATGAGCAGTTCTTC
-	-	TRBJ2-3	TRBV12-5	CASGVWGGDTQYF	TGTGCTAGTGGAGTGTGGGGCGGGGATACGCAGTATTTT
TRBD2	-	TRBJ2-1	TRBV5-1	CASSFSGSMDEQFF	TGCGCCAGCAGCTTTAGCGGGAGTATGGATGAGCAGTTCTTC
-	few	TRBJ2-1	TRBV12-3/TRBV12-4	CASSVDSSYNEQFF	TGTGCCAGCAGTGTCGACAGCTCCTACAATGAGCAGTTCTTC
TRBD2	few	TRBJ2-3	TRBV4-2	CASSRGLAGALRDTQYF	TGTGCCAGCAGCCGTGGACTAGCGGGGGCGTTGAGAGATACGCAGTATTTT
TRBD2	-	TRBJ2-1	TRBV12-3/TRBV12-4	CASTLGGSYNEQFF	TGTGCCAGCACCCTCGGGGGGAGTTACAATGAGCAGTTCTTC
-	few	TRBJ2-3	TRBV27	CASGPSRGTTDTQYF	TGTGCCAGCGGACCGTCACGGGGGACGACAGATACGCAGTATTTT
-	-	TRBJ2-5	TRBV7-8	CASSLRGVQETQYF	TGTGCCAGCAGCTTGAGGGGAGTCCAAGAGACCCAGTACTTC
TRBD2	-	TRBJ2-2	TRBV12-5	CASGLVGLAGDTGELFF	TGTGCTAGTGGTTTGGTCGGACTAGCGGGAGACACCGGGGAGCTGTTTTTT
-	-	TRBJ2-5	TRBV12-3/TRBV12-4	CASSDVGETQYF	TGTGCCAGCAGCGATGTAGGGGAGACCCAGTACTTC
TRBD1	few	TRBJ1-1	TRBV6-2/TRBV6-3	CASSYTTGDAFF	TGTGCCAGCAGTTACACAACAGGGGACGCTTTCTTT
-	few	TRBJ1-1	TRBV5-6	CASSFLDFTEAFF	TGTGCCAGCAGCTTTCTGGATTTCACTGAAGCTTTCTTT
-	few	TRBJ2-5	TRBV20-1	CSARLSRGGETQYF	TGCAGTGCTAGGCTGTCGCGGGGCGGGGAGACCCAGTACTTC
-	few	TRBJ2-1	TRBV27	CASSGTHNEQFF	TGTGCCAGCAGTGGGACTCACAATGAGCAGTTCTTC
TRBD2	few	TRBJ2-3	TRBV5-1	CASSLEEAGGLTDTQYF	TGCGCCAGCAGCTTAGAAGAAGCGGGAGGGTTGACAGATACGCAGTATTTT
-	-	TRBJ2-7	TRBV5-1	CASSLGFEVPYEQYF	TGCGCCAGCAGCTTGGGGTTCGAGGTTCCCTACGAGCAGTACTTC
TRBD2	-	TRBJ2-1	TRBV2	CASSGLAGDPINRGFYNEQFF	TGTGCCAGCAGTGGACTAGCGGGAGACCCTATAAACCGGGGTTTCTACAATGAGCAGTTCTTC
-	few	TRBJ1-1	TRBV19	CASSILSENTEAFF	TGTGCCAGTAGTATATTGTCAGAGAACACTGAAGCTTTCTTT
-	-	TRBJ2-4	TRBV3-1	CASSQGAYTKYF	TGTGCCAGCAGCCAAGGGGCCTACACGAAGTACTTC
-	-	TRBJ1-1	TRBV25-1	CASSEWAGAMNTEAFF	TGTGCCAGCAGTGAATGGGCAGGGGCGATGAACACTGAAGCTTTCTTT
TRBD1	many	TRBJ2-1	TRBV5-1	CASSTGTGGIYNEQFF	TGCGCCAGCAGTACCGGGACAGGGGGTATTTACAATGAGCAGTTCTTC
TRBD1	few	TRBJ2-7	TRBV5-6	CASSLYPGQGSYEQYF	TGTGCCAGCAGCCTATACCCGGGACAGGGCTCCTACGAGCAGTACTTC
-	-	TRBJ1-5	TRBV15	CATAGQYNQPQHF	TGTGCCACCGCTGGGCAGTACAATCAGCCCCAGCATTTT
-	few	TRBJ1-1	TRBV20-1	CSAKSNTEAFF	TGCAGTGCTAAAAGCAACACTGAAGCTTTCTTT
-	-	TRBJ1-1	TRBV20-1	CSARPGRLNTEAFF	TGCAGTGCGAGACCGGGACGACTGAACACTGAAGCTTTCTTT
TRBD1	-	TRBJ2-7	TRBV7-9	CASSLAQGEKYEQYF	TGTGCCAGCAGCTTAGCGCAGGGGGAAAAATACGAGCAGTACTTC
-	-	TRBJ1-1	TRBV29-1	CSVGRLETEAFF	TGCAGCGTTGGCCGGTTAGAGACTGAAGCTTTCTTT
TRBD2	-	TRBJ2-2	TRBV29-1	CSQTGVAGGTFGELFF	TGCAGCCAGACGGGAGTAGCGGGAGGGACGTTCGGGGAGCTGTTTTTT
-	-	TRBJ2-3	TRBV11-2	CASSLQRDTQYF	TGTGCCAGCAGCCTACAAAGGGATACGCAGTATTTT
TRBD2	-	TRBJ2-5	TRBV10-2	CASSEGLAGETQYF	TGCGCCAGCAGTGAAGGGCTAGCGGGAGAGACCCAGTACTTC
-	-	TRBJ2-3	TRBV12-3/TRBV12-4	CASSILYSDTQYF	TGTGCCAGCAGTATCCTGTACTCAGATACGCAGTATTTT
-	-	TRBJ2-4	TRBV5-1	CASSRGSAKNIQYF	TGCGCCAGCTCCAGGGGATCTGCCAAAAACATTCAGTACTTC
-	few	TRBJ2-4	TRBV7-9	CASSEPTGRHIQYF	TGTGCCAGCAGCGAACCGACAGGGAGGCACATTCAGTACTTC
TRBD2	-	TRBJ2-1	TRBV3-1	CASSLSGISYNEQFF	TGTGCCAGCAGCCTCAGCGGGATATCCTACAATGAGCAGTTCTTC
TRBD2	-	TRBJ2-1	TRBV18	CASSPRLAGGNSYNEQFF	TGTGCCAGCTCACCACGTCTAGCGGGAGGGAACTCCTACAATGAGCAGTTCTTC
-	-	TRBJ2-1	TRBV5-1	CASSFDTGPKDEQFF	TGCGCCAGCAGTTTTGATACAGGGCCTAAGGATGAGCAGTTCTTC
-	many	TRBJ1-3	TRBV10-3	CAAGLENTIYF	TGTGCCGCCGGACTTGAAAACACCATATATTTT
TRBD1	few	TRBJ1-2	TRBV7-9	CATDIPGQNYGYTF	TGTGCCACCGATATCCCGGGACAGAACTATGGCTACACCTTC
-	few	TRBJ2-3	TRBV12-3/TRBV12-4	CASSYLRTDTQYF	TGTGCCAGCAGTTACCTTCGCACAGATACGCAGTATTTT
-	few	TRBJ2-7	TRBV6-1	CASSAMKGYEQYF	TGTGCCAGCAGTGCAATGAAGGGGTACGAGCAGTACTTC